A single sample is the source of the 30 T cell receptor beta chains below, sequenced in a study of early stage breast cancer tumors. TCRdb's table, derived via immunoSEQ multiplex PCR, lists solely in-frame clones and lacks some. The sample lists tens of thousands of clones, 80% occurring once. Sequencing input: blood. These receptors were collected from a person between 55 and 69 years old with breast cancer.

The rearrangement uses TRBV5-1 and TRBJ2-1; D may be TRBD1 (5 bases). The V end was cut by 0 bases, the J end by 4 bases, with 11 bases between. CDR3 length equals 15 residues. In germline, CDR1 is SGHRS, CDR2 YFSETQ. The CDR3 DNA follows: TGCGCCAGCAGCTTGGATGGGGCGGTATACAATGAGCAGTTCTTC. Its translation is CASSLDGAVYNEQFF.

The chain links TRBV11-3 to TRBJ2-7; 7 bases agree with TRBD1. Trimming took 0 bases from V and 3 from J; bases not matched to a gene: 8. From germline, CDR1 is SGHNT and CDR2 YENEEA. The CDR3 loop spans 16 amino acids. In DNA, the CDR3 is TGTGCCAGCAGCTTAGATAGGGGGCTAGAAGTCTACGAGCAGTACTTC. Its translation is CASSLDRGLEVYEQYF.

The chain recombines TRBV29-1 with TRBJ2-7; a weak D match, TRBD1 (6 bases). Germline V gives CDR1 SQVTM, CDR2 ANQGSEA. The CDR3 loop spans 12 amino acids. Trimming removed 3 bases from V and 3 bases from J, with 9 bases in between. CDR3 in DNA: TGCAGCGTTGAGGCCAGGGGCTACGAGCAGTACTTC. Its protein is CSVEARGYEQYF.

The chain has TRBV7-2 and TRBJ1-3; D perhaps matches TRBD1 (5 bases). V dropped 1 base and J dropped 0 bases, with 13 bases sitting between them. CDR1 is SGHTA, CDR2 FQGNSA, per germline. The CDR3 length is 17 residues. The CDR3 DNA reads TGTGCCAGCAGCTTAGTTATTAGACAGACCTCTGGAAACACCATATATTTT. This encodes CASSLVIRQTSGNTIYF.

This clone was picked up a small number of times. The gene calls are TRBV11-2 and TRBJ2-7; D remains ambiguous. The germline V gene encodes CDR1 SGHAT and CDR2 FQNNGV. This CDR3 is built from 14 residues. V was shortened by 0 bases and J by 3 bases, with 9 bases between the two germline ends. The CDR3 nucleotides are TGTGCCAGCAGCTTAGATCAGGCAGACTACGAGCAGTACTTC. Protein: CASSLDQADYEQYF.

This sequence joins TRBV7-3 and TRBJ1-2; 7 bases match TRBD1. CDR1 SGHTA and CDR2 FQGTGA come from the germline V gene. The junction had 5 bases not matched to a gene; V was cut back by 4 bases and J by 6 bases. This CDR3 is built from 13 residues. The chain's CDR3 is CASSSSRGDGYTF. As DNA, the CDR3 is TGTGCCAGCAGCTCTAGCAGGGGGGATGGCTACACCTTC.

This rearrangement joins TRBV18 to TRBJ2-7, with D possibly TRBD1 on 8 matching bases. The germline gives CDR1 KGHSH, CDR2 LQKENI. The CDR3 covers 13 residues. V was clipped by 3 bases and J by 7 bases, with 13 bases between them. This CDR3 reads CASSPGQGGEQYF. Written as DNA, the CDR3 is TGTGCCAGCTCACCCGGACAGGGAGGGGAGCAGTACTTC. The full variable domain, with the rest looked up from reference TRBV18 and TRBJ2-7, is NAGVMQNPRHLVRRRGQEARLRCSPMKGHSHVYWYRQLPEEGLKFMVYLQKENIIDESGMPKERFSAEFPKEGPSILRIQQVVRGDSAAYFCASSPGQGGEQYFGPGTRLTVT.

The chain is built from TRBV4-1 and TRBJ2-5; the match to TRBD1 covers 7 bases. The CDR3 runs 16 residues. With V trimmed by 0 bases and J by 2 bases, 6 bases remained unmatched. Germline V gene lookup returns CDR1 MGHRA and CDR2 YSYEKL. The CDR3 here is CASSQEGGRGQETQYF. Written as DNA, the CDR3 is TGCGCCAGCAGCCAAGAAGGGGGCCGGGGTCAAGAGACCCAGTACTTC.

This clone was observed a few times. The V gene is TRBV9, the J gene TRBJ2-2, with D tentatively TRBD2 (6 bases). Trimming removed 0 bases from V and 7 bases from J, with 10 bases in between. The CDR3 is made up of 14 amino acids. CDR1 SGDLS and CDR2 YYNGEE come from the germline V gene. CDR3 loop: CASSVVAADGELFF. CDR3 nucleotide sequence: TGTGCCAGCAGCGTAGTAGCGGCCGACGGGGAGCTGTTTTTT.

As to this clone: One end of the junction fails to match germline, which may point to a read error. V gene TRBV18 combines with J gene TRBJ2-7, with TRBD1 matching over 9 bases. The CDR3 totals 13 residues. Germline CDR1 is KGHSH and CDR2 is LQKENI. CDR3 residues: CASSSSRDRVGNF. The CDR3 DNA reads TGTGCCAGCTCATCGTCCCGGGACAGGGTAGGGAACTTC.

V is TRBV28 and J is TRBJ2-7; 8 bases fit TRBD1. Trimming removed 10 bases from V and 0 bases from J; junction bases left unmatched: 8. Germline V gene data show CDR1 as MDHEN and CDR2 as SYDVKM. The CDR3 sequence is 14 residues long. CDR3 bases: TGTGCCACAGCTATCGGACAGGGCTCCTACGAGCAGTACTTC. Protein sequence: CATAIGQGSYEQYF.

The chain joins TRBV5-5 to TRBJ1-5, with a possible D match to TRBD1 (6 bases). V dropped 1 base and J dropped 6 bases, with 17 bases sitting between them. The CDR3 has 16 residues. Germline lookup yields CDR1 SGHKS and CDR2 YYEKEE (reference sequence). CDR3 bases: TGTGCCAGCAGCTTGTCGAGCACAGGGCGATTTCAGCCCCAGCATTTT. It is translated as CASSLSSTGRFQPQHF.

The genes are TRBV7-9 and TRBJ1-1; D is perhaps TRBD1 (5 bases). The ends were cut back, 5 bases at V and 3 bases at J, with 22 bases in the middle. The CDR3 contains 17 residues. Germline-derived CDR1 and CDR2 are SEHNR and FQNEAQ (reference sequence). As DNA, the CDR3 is TGTGCCAGCAGCGCCCGAGGTGGGGCGGCGGTGGACACTGAAGCTTTCTTT. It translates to CASSARGGAAVDTEAFF.

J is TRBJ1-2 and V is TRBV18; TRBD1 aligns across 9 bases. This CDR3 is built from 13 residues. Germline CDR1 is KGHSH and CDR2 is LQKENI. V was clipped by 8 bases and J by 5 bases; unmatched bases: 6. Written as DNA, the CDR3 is TGTGCCAGCAGCCCGGACAGGGGATATGGCTACACCTTC. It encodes CASSPDRGYGYTF.

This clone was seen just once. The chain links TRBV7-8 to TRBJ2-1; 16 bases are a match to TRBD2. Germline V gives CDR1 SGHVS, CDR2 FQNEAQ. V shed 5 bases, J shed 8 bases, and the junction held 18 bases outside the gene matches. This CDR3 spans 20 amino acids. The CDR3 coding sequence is TGTGCCAGCAGCCGGACAGGTCAGGGACTAGCGGGAGGGCCGGTCGATGAGCAGTTCTTC. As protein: CASSRTGQGLAGGPVDEQFF.

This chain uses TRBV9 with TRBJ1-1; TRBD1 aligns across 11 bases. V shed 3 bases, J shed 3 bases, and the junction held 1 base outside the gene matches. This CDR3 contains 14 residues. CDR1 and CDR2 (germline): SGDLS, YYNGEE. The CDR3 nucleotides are TGTGCCAGCAGCGGGGACAGGGGGGACACTGAAGCTTTCTTT. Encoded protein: CASSGDRGDTEAFF.

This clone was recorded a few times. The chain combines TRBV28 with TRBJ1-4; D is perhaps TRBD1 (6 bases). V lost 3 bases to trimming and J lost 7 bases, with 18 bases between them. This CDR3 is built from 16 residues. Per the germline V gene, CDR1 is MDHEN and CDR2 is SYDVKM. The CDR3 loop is CASSLGARAGTEKLFF. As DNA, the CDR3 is TGTGCCAGCAGTTTGGGGGCCCGGGCAGGCACTGAAAAACTGTTTTTT.

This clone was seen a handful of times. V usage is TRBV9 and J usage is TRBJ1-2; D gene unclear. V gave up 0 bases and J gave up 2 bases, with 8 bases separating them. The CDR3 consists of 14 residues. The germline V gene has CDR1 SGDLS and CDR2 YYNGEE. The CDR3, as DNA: TGTGCCAGCAGCGTAGGGGCAGCCAACTATGGCTACACCTTC. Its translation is CASSVGAANYGYTF. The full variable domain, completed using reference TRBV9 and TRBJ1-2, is DSGVTQTPKHLITATGQRVTLRCSPRSGDLSVYWYQQSLDQGLQFLIQYYNGEERAKGNILERFSAQQFPDLHSELNLSSLELGDSALYFCASSVGAANYGYTFGSGTRLTVV.

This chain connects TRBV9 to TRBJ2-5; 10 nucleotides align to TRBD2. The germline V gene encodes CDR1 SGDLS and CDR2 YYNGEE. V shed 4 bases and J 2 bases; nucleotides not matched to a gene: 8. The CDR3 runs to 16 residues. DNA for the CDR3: TGTGCCAGCAGCACAGATGGACTAGCGGTTCAAGAGACCCAGTACTTC. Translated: CASSTDGLAVQETQYF. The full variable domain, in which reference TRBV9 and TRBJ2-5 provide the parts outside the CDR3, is DSGVTQTPKHLITATGQRVTLRCSPRSGDLSVYWYQQSLDQGLQFLIQYYNGEERAKGNILERFSAQQFPDLHSELNLSSLELGDSALYFCASSTDGLAVQETQYFGPGTRLLVL.

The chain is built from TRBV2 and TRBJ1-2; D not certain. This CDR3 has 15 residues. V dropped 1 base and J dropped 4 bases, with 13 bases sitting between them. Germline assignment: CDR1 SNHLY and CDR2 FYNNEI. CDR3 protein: CASSEVGSAAYGYTF. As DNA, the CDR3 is TGTGCCAGCAGTGAAGTCGGGTCGGCAGCCTATGGCTACACCTTC.

The CDR3 loop is CASSQEPSGGLYNEQFF. The CDR3 DNA is TGCGCCAGCAGCCAAGAACCCAGCGGGGGCCTCTACAATGAGCAGTTCTTC. V usage is TRBV4-3 and J usage is TRBJ2-1, with 8 bases identical to TRBD2. Per germline, CDR1 LGHNA and CDR2 YSLEER. V shed 0 bases and J 3 bases; nucleotides not matched to a gene: 7. The CDR3 is 17 residues long.

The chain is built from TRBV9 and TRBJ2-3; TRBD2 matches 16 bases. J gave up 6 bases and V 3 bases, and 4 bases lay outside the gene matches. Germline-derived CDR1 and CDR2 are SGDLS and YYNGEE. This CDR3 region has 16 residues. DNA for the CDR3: TGTGCCAGCAGCGGGGGACTAGCGGGAGGGGATGATACGCAGTATTTT. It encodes CASSGGLAGGDDTQYF. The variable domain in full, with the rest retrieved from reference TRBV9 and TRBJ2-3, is DSGVTQTPKHLITATGQRVTLRCSPRSGDLSVYWYQQSLDQGLQFLIQYYNGEERAKGNILERFSAQQFPDLHSELNLSSLELGDSALYFCASSGGLAGGDDTQYFGPGTRLTVL.

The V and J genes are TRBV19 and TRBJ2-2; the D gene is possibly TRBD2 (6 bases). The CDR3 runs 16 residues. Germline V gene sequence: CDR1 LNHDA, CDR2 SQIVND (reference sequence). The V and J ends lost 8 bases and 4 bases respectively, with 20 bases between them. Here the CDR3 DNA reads TGTGCCAGTGGTCTGGGGCTAACGGGAGCCACCGGGGAGCTGTTTTTT. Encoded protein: CASGLGLTGATGELFF.

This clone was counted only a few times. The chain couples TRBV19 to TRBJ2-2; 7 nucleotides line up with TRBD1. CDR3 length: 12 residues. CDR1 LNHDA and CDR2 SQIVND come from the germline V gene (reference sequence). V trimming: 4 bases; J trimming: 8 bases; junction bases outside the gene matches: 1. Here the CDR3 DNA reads TGTGCCAGTAGTAGACAGGGTGGGGAGCTGTTTTTT. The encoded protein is CASSRQGGELFF.

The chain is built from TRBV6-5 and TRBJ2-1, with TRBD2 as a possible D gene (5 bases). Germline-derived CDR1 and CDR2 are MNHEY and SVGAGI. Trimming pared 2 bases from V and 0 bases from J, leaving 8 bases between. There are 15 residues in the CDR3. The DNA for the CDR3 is TGTGCCAGCAGTTACCGGGGTGACTCCTACAATGAGCAGTTCTTC. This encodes CASSYRGDSYNEQFF.

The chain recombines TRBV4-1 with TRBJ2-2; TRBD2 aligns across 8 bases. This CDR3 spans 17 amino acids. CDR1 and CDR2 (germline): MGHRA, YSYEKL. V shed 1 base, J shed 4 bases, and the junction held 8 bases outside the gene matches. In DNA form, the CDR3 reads TGCGCCAGCAGCCAAGTAAGAATAGCGGGAAGCACCGGGGAGCTGTTTTTT. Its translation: CASSQVRIAGSTGELFF.

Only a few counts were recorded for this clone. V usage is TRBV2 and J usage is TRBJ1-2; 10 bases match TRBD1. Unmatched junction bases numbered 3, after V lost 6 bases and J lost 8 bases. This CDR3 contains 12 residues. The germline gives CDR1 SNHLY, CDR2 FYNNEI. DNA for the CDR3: TGTGCCAGCAGACCGACAGGGGGCGGCTACACCTTC. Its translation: CASRPTGGGYTF.

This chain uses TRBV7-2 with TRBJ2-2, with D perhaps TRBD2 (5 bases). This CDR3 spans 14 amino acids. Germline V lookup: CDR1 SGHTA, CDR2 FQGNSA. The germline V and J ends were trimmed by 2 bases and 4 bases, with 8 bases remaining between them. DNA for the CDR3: TGTGCCAGCAGCTTATTACGGGGCACCGGGGAGCTGTTTTTT. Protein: CASSLLRGTGELFF.

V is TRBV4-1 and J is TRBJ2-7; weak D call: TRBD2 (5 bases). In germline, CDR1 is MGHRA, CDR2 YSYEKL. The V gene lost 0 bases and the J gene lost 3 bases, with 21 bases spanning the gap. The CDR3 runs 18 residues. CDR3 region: CASSQEGSDRSSGYEQYF. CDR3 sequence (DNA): TGCGCCAGCAGCCAAGAGGGTAGCGATCGGTCCAGCGGCTACGAGCAGTACTTC.

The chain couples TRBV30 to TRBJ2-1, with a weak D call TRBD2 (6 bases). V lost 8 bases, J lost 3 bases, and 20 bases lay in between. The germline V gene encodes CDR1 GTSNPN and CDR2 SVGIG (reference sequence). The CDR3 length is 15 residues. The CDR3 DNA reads TGTGCCCGAAGTATCGCCCACGGGGGCTACAATGAGCAGTTCTTC. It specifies CARSIAHGGYNEQFF.